This is a list of T cell receptor beta chains from one sample in a study of T cell changes during pregnancy in multiple sclerosis. Method: immunoSEQ multiplex PCR; TCRdb's copy keeps in-frame clones and lacks some. The sample yields about 83,000 clones, roughly nine tenths seen once. The sample in question was PBMCs, obtained in the first trimester of pregnancy. The receptors come from a female donor in good health, serving as a control in a pregnancy study. Some clones in this sample may be carry-over from other donors' samples. The CDR3 runs from the conserved cysteine through the conserved F or W. The order of the fields is V gene, clone size, D gene, J gene, CDR3 protein, CDR3 DNA. D genes are given only for firm matches. A clone size is listed for some rows: how often the clone was seen (once, few, many), or a class if it is expanded.

v_call: TRBV27; clone_size: .; d_call: .; j_call: TRBJ2-7; cdr3_aa: CASSLGATTYEQYF; cdr3_nt: TGTGCCAGCAGTTTAGGGGCCACCACCTACGAGCAGTACTTC
v_call: TRBV7-2; clone_size: .; d_call: .; j_call: TRBJ2-3; cdr3_aa: CASSLDGDTQYF; cdr3_nt: TGTGCCAGCAGCTTAGACGGAGATACGCAGTATTTT
v_call: TRBV27; clone_size: .; d_call: TRBD2; j_call: TRBJ2-3; cdr3_aa: CASGLAGAPYAQYF; cdr3_nt: TGTGCCAGCGGACTAGCGGGGGCCCCGTATGCGCAGTATTTT
v_call: TRBV6-6; clone_size: .; d_call: .; j_call: TRBJ2-5; cdr3_aa: CASSLASGETQYF; cdr3_nt: TGTGCCAGCAGTCTCGCCAGCGGGGAGACCCAGTACTTC
v_call: TRBV4-2; clone_size: .; d_call: .; j_call: TRBJ2-3; cdr3_aa: CASSQALASDTQYF; cdr3_nt: TGTGCCAGCAGCCAAGCCCTAGCGTCGGATACGCAGTATTTT
v_call: TRBV2; clone_size: .; d_call: TRBD1; j_call: TRBJ1-5; cdr3_aa: CASSPFPGQGARGQPQHF; cdr3_nt: TGTGCCAGCAGCCCCTTCCCGGGACAGGGGGCGCGGGGACAGCCCCAGCATTTT
v_call: TRBV28; clone_size: .; d_call: .; j_call: TRBJ1-1; cdr3_aa: CASRDGETEAFF; cdr3_nt: TGTGCCAGCAGGGATGGGGAGACTGAAGCTTTCTTT
v_call: TRBV4-2; clone_size: .; d_call: TRBD2; j_call: TRBJ2-4; cdr3_aa: CASSTRTSSGVNIQYF; cdr3_nt: TGTGCCAGCAGCACCCGGACTAGTAGCGGGGTAAACATTCAGTACTTC
v_call: TRBV18; clone_size: few; d_call: TRBD2; j_call: TRBJ2-7; cdr3_aa: CASSRLAGEYEQYF; cdr3_nt: TGTGCCAGCTCACGCCTAGCGGGGGAATACGAGCAGTACTTC
v_call: TRBV9; clone_size: .; d_call: TRBD2; j_call: TRBJ2-1; cdr3_aa: CASSVQRGGVDEQFF; cdr3_nt: TGTGCCAGCAGCGTCCAGCGGGGGGGGGTGGATGAGCAGTTCTTC
v_call: TRBV2; clone_size: .; d_call: .; j_call: TRBJ1-2; cdr3_aa: CASRQGYGYTF; cdr3_nt: TGTGCCAGCCGTCAGGGGTATGGCTACACCTTC
v_call: TRBV7-2; clone_size: .; d_call: TRBD2; j_call: TRBJ2-1; cdr3_aa: CASTPRGGRYNEQFF; cdr3_nt: TGTGCCAGCACCCCCCGCGGGGGAAGGTACAATGAGCAGTTCTTC
v_call: TRBV2; clone_size: .; d_call: .; j_call: TRBJ2-3; cdr3_aa: CATPDTQYF; cdr3_nt: TGTGCCACTCCAGATACGCAGTATTTT